The present entry profiles one T cell receptor (beta chain) with its context. It has no known antigen specificity. Base qualities are not at hand, and no much larger clone is one base apart. Genomic DNA was used as template for profiling of TCR beta VDJ combinations and CDR3 sequences. An Illumina HiSeq 2000 was the platform used for TCR repertoire sequencing. The published analysis was carried out like this. TRBV/TRBJ rearrangement plots, CDR3 size and DJ length profiles, and Simpson's diversity index were used to assess repertoires. The most abundant DNA sequence in the deep sequencing data was defined as the immunodominant clone. CDR3 amino acid sequences were checked for sharing between subjects and were compared against published repertoires and the VDJdb database. In-frame beta chains were kept once TCRdb had trimmed the public reads at Q25 with fastp and called clones with MiXCR. Rows are combined by CDR3 protein, so each entry shows the most common genes and DNA. TCRdb's processing, not the authors' own work, is the source of the V and J calls. The sample contains about 200,000 distinct CDR3 sequences, roughly 53% of them found a single time. The top ten clonotypes cover less than 20% of the sample.

Patients chosen for sequencing had shown expansion of CD8+CD57+ cells by flow cytometry. Every patient had severe acquired aplastic anemia, diagnosed using the International Study of Aplastic Anemia and Agranulocytosis and Camitta criteria. No patient had received any therapy when blood was sampled. TCR repertoires of sorted CD4+ and CD8+ blood T cells from severe aplastic anemia patients and healthy subjects were deep-sequenced in the study. Patients were enrolled under clinicaltrials.gov protocols 00001620, 01623167, 00001397, 00071045, 00081523 and 00961064 in the USA. Ficoll-Paque density gradient centrifugation was used to isolate peripheral blood mononuclear cells. Before DNA extraction, CD4+ and CD8+ T cells were sorted with FACS or magnetic beads. The entry originates in a study of CD8+CD57+ T cells in acquired aplastic anemia (dated by TCRdb to the late 2010s). General notes on the study: DNA extracted from sorted CD4+ and CD8+ cells had a mean of 3.2 ug, with a range of 0.2 to 27.4 ug. A CD8+CD57+ expansion meant a frequency higher than the mean frequency seen in healthy subjects. Broad study findings and their caveats: CD8+ Simpson's diversity did not differ significantly between patients and healthy controls (P=0.060). Twenty-nine CD8+ CDR3 sequences were shared between patients and controls but appeared highly expressed in patients and within their immunodominant clones.

The receptor comes from a human donor with aplastic anemia. Sequenced sample: sorted CD4+, CD8+, or CD8+CD57+ T cells (not recorded which) from PBMCs.

Here is the DNA: TGTGCCAGCAGCCAGAGCCCCACGCCGGTTGGCTACACCTTC. Translated, it reads CASSQSPTPVGYTF. The chain is encoded by TRBV5-4 joined to TRBJ1-2, with the D segment identity uncertain. The junction shows trimming of 4 bases on V and 7 bases on J, plus 17 bases between the germline ends. The germline V gene (reference sequence) yields SGHNT for CDR1 and YYREEE for CDR2. The CDR3 has 14 amino acids, counting the end cysteine and phenylalanine. The entry retains the CDR3 DNA only, 42 bases that are in frame from base 1.